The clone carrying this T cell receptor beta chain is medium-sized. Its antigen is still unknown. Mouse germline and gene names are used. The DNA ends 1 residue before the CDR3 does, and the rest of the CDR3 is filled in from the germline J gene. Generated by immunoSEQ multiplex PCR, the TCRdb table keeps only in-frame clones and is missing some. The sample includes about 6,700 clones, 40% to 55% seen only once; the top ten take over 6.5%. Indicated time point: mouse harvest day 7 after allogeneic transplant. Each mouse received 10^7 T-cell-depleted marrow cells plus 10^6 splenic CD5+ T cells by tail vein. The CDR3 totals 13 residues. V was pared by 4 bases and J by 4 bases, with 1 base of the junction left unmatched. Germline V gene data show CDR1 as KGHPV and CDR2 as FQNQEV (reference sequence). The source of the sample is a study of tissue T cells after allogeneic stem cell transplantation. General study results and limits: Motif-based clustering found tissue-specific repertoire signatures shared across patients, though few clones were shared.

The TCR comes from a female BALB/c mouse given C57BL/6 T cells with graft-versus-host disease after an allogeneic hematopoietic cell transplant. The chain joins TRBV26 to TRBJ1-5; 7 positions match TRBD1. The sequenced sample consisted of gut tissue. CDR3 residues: CASSPDRNQAPLF. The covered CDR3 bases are TGTGCCAGCAGTCCGGACAGGAACCAGGCTCCGCTT.